The clone carrying this TCR beta chain came up once. The CDR3 extends over 13 amino acids. V was pared by 1 base and J by 8 bases, with 4 bases of the junction left unmatched. Germline assignment: CDR1 SGHAT and CDR2 FQDESV (reference sequence). Authors' data handling: Estimation of nucleated cell counts relied on the amplification of reference gene primers. Clones were sequenced by immunoSEQ multiplex PCR, and TCRdb holds only the in-frame ones, with some missing. The V and J calls and the clone size are those of that table, but D and trimming were determined from the DNA. The sample comprises 200,000 to 300,000 clones, around four fifths of which are singletons, and 4% to 4.5% rests with the top ten. These data belong to a study of blood T cell repertoires in COVID-19.

The source is a man aged 50 to 59 with acute or convalescent COVID-19. V gene TRBV11-1 combines with J gene TRBJ1-1; 7 bases are shared with TRBD1. Sequenced material: peripheral blood. The CDR3 is CASSLEGAAEAFF. The CDR3 region has the DNA TGTGCCAGCAGCTTAGAGGGGGCGGCCGAAGCTTTCTTT.